The sequence of this T cell receptor (beta chain) was determined in a study of T cell repertoires in cytomegalovirus infection. A word on this clonotype: The antigen is undetermined.

CDR3 length: 15 residues. Trimming shortened V by 0 bases and J by 3 bases, and 12 bases separated the two germline ends. Germline V lookup: CDR1 SGHDT, CDR2 YYEEEE. TCRdb re-called the reads with MiXCR, one entry per CDR3 protein. The sample includes about 120,000 distinct CDR3 sequences, about 30% seen only once; the top ten take around two fifths. This sequence originates from a human donor in good health (CMV status not recorded). Some clones in this sample may be carry-over from other donors' samples. The J gene is TRBJ1-1, the V gene TRBV5-6, with D unclear. This specimen was CD8+ T cells from cultured PBMCs, taken from culture after CMV antigen stimulation. The CDR3 here is CASSLAPGMDTEAFF. DNA of the CDR3: TGTGCCAGCAGCTTGGCCCCCGGAATGGACACTGAAGCTTTCTTT.